The next 22 T cell receptor beta chains were all read from a single sample in a study of blood T cells in healthy people across ages. PCR was performed a second time for about 7 to 11 cycles using a sample-barcoded 5' primer and a J-beta primer mix. TCRdb called the 5' RACE reads again in MiXCR, with one record for every CDR3 protein. Altogether about 1.7 million distinct CDR3 sequences are present, about 28% being singletons, with the ten largest covering about 8%. The sequenced sample was blood. The receptors here all came from a woman aged 25 to 39 in good health.

The chain uses TRBV20-1 and TRBJ2-7, with 12 bases aligning to TRBD2. Germline CDR1 reads DFQATT; CDR2 reads SNEGSKA (reference sequence). CDR3 length equals 14 residues. J lost 2 bases, V lost 6 bases, and 5 bases had no gene match. CDR3 amino acids: CSAPTSGSPYEQYF. The CDR3 DNA reads TGCAGTGCCCCGACTAGCGGGAGCCCCTACGAGCAGTACTTC.

V and J are TRBV20-1 and TRBJ2-3; the D is unclear. Trimming took off 6 bases at V and 3 bases at J, with 10 bases between the two ends. The CDR3 is 12 amino acids. Looked up from germline, CDR1 is DFQATT and CDR2 is SNEGSKA (reference sequence). CDR3 nucleotides: TGCAGTGCAAGACCGGTTACAGATACGCAGTATTTT. Residues: CSARPVTDTQYF.

This clonotype has only a few counts. V and J are TRBV28 and TRBJ1-5; D not certain. The V end was cut by 2 bases, the J end by 5 bases, with 7 bases between. This CDR3 spans 13 amino acids. CDR1 and CDR2 from the germline V gene are MDHEN and SYDVKM. CDR3 DNA sequence: TGTGCCAGCAGTTTAGTCGGGCATCAGCCCCAGCATTTT. Its protein is CASSLVGHQPQHF.

This clonotype showed up just a few times. This chain links TRBV7-2 with TRBJ2-1; 8 bases fit TRBD2. This CDR3 is built from 15 residues. Germline-derived CDR1 and CDR2 are SGHTA and FQGNSA. V shed 5 bases and J 8 bases; nucleotides not matched to a gene: 11. The CDR3 nucleotides are TGTGCCAGCAGCCTCTGGACTAGCCGGAGGTATGAGCAGTTCTTC. Amino acid sequence: CASSLWTSRRYEQFF.

This sequence joins TRBV6-4 and TRBJ2-3, with 13 bases fitting TRBD2. The J segment lost 5 bases and the V segment lost 10 bases, leaving 6 bases of the junction unmatched. The CDR3 runs to 14 residues. Germline CDR1 reads MRHNA; CDR2 reads SNTAGT. The CDR3: CATRTSGSVDTQYF. The DNA for the CDR3 is TGTGCCACCCGGACTAGCGGGAGTGTAGATACGCAGTATTTT.

V gene TRBV7-9 combines with J gene TRBJ2-1; perhaps TRBD2 as D (6 bases). Trimming took off 8 bases at V and 7 bases at J, with 18 bases between the two ends. Germline V lookup: CDR1 SEHNR, CDR2 FQNEAQ (reference sequence). This CDR3 contains 14 residues. The CDR3 DNA follows: TGTGCCAGCCAGCCTTGGACGGAGGGAAATGAGCAGTTCTTC. Encoded protein: CASQPWTEGNEQFF.

The chain links TRBV7-2 to TRBJ1-5; 8 bases line up with TRBD1. Germline V gene sequence: CDR1 SGHTA, CDR2 FQGNSA. The CDR3 contains 14 residues. J lost 2 bases, V lost 6 bases, and 3 bases had no gene match. CDR3 amino acids: CASRATGGNQPQHF. The DNA of the CDR3 is TGTGCCAGCAGGGCGACAGGGGGCAATCAGCCCCAGCATTTT. Full variable domain (missing parts from reference TRBV7-2 and TRBJ1-5): GAGVSQSPSNKVTEKGKDVELRCDPISGHTALYWYRQSLGQGLEFLIYFQGNSAPDKSGLPSDRFSAERTGGSVSTLTIQRTQQEDSAVYLCASRATGGNQPQHFGDGTRLSIL.

This clonotype occurred a few times. The chain recombines TRBV6-5 with TRBJ2-7; 7 positions match TRBD1. CDR3 length equals 15 residues. Germline CDR1 is MNHEY and CDR2 is SVGAGI. V was clipped by 5 bases and J by 2 bases; unmatched bases: 9. The DNA of the CDR3 is TGTGCCAGCAGTCCTCGGGACAGAGTCCCCTACGAGCAGTACTTC. Translated, it gives CASSPRDRVPYEQYF.

This clonotype was counted ten times or more. This chain connects TRBV12-3 or TRBV12-4 to TRBJ2-1; D remains unclear. V was pared by 5 bases and J by 8 bases, with 4 bases between. CDR3 length equals 10 residues. The DNA of the CDR3 is TGTGCCAGCAGTCTAGATGAGCAGTTCTTC. This sequence encodes CASSLDEQFF.

J is TRBJ2-6 and V is TRBV20-1; tentative D call: TRBD2 (6 bases). CDR3 size: 15 residues. Germline CDR1 DFQATT, CDR2 SNEGSKA (reference sequence). Trimming removed 6 bases from V and 0 bases from J, with 12 bases in between. The CDR3 region is CSAGGGDSGANVLTF. Here the CDR3 DNA reads TGCAGTGCGGGAGGCGGGGACTCTGGGGCCAACGTCCTGACTTTC.

The sample holds a few counts of this clonotype. The J gene is TRBJ1-2, the V gene TRBV18; TRBD1 agrees at 7 bases. CDR1 is KGHSH and CDR2 is LQKENI in the germline V gene. The CDR3 extends over 14 amino acids. The J segment lost 4 bases and the V segment lost 1 base, leaving 3 bases of the junction unmatched. The DNA for the CDR3 is TGTGCCAGCTCACCACTGGGACAGACCTATGGCTACACCTTC. It specifies CASSPLGQTYGYTF.

This clonotype has a handful of counts. The gene calls are TRBV5-1 and TRBJ2-2; 9 positions agree with TRBD2. The CDR3 totals 16 residues. The V and J ends lost 3 bases and 4 bases, in that order; junction bases with no gene match: 7. The V gene's germline CDR1 is SGHRS and CDR2 YFSETQ. Written as DNA, the CDR3 is TGCGCCAGCAGCTGGGTAGCGGGAGATGTCACCGGGGAGCTGTTTTTT. Its protein product is CASSWVAGDVTGELFF. Using reference TRBV5-1 and TRBJ2-2 for the parts outside the CDR3, the full variable domain is KAGVTQTPRYLIKTRGQQVTLSCSPISGHRSVSWYQQTPGQGLQFLFEYFSETQRNKGNFPGRFSGRQFSNSRSEMNVSTLELGDSALYLCASSWVAGDVTGELFFGEGSRLTVL.

J is TRBJ1-6 and V is TRBV5-1; the D gene is possibly TRBD1 (5 bases). Germline CDR1 reads SGHRS; CDR2 reads YFSETQ. Trimming shortened V by 4 bases and J by 7 bases, and 12 bases separated the two germline ends. This CDR3 comprises 14 residues. As DNA, the CDR3 is TGCGCCAGCAGCCGGGACTGGTCAAATTCACCCCTCCACTTT. It codes for CASSRDWSNSPLHF.

V gene TRBV20-1 combines with J gene TRBJ2-7; D may be TRBD2 (5 bases). Germline lookup yields CDR1 DFQATT and CDR2 SNEGSKA (reference sequence). There are 12 residues in the CDR3. Trimming took off 6 bases at V and 2 bases at J, with 11 bases between the two ends. CDR3 sequence: CSAAPRAYEQYF. The CDR3 DNA reads TGCAGTGCCGCCCCGCGGGCCTACGAGCAGTACTTC.

The CDR3 sequence is CASSKGGRGEGMDGYTF. CDR3 sequence (DNA): TGCGCCAGCAGCAAAGGAGGCAGGGGAGAAGGTATGGATGGCTACACCTTC. This sequence joins TRBV5-1 and TRBJ1-2; a weak D match, TRBD1 (6 bases). This CDR3 region has 17 residues. V gave up 4 bases and J gave up 6 bases, with 25 bases separating them. Germline V CDR1 and CDR2: SGHRS, YFSETQ.

The chain employs TRBV20-1 and TRBJ2-4; D may be TRBD2 (6 bases). CDR1 is DFQATT, CDR2 SNEGSKA, per germline (reference sequence). This CDR3 is built from 17 residues. The germline V and J ends were trimmed by 3 bases and 13 bases, with 31 bases remaining between them. The CDR3 coding sequence is TGCAGTGCTAGCCCGTCATTAAAAGCGGGCCCGGACAATGAGCAGTACTTC. The encoded protein is CSASPSLKAGPDNEQYF.

The chain uses TRBV6-2 or TRBV6-3 and TRBJ1-2, with 10 bases identical to TRBD1. Losses at the gene ends were 6 bases for V and 8 bases for J; bases not matched to a gene: 9. This CDR3 is 14 amino acids long. Germline values: CDR1 MNHEY, CDR2 SVGEGT. In DNA, the CDR3 is TGTGCCAGCAGAGCAACCGGGACAGGGGTCGGCTACACCTTC. Translation: CASRATGTGVGYTF.

Many counts were recorded for this clonotype. The J gene is TRBJ2-3, the V gene TRBV2; TRBD1 matches at 8 bases. Germline lookup yields CDR1 SNHLY and CDR2 FYNNEI. CDR3 size: 14 residues. V trimming: 6 bases; J trimming: 6 bases; junction bases outside the gene matches: 8. The CDR3 sequence is CASSDRGRADTQYF. As DNA, the CDR3 is TGTGCCAGCAGCGACAGGGGTAGGGCGGATACGCAGTATTTT.

This rearrangement joins TRBV4-1 to TRBJ1-2; possible D gene TRBD1, 6 bases. Deletions cut 0 bases from V and 4 bases from J, with 12 bases between. In germline, CDR1 is MGHRA, CDR2 YSYEKL. The CDR3 runs 15 residues. Here the CDR3 DNA reads TGCGCCAGCAGCCAAGATTATACAGGGTCCTATGGCTACACCTTC. This encodes CASSQDYTGSYGYTF.

The chain links TRBV18 to TRBJ2-4, with D possibly being TRBD1 (6 bases). The DNA end is a closer match to TRBJ2-7, so the J assignment may be wrong. The CDR3 contains 15 residues. The germline gives CDR1 KGHSH, CDR2 LQKENI. DNA of the CDR3: TGTGCCAGCTCAACAGGGACCGCGATTACCTACGAGCAGTACTTC. Translation gives CASSTGTAITYEQYF.

The chain recombines TRBV7-8 with TRBJ1-2; D remains ambiguous. Germline lookup yields CDR1 SGHVS and CDR2 FQNEAQ. The V and J ends lost 5 bases and 8 bases respectively, with 15 bases between them. The CDR3 has 13 amino acids. The DNA for the CDR3 is TGTGCCAGCAGCCCTTTCCGGACCGAGGGCTACACCTTC. Its protein product is CASSPFRTEGYTF.

The chain joins TRBV2 to TRBJ2-7, with D unresolved. V was shortened by 6 bases and J by 4 bases, with 7 bases between the two germline ends. The CDR3 extends over 11 amino acids. Per germline, CDR1 SNHLY and CDR2 FYNNEI. CDR3: CASRHSYEQYF. The CDR3 DNA reads TGTGCCAGCAGGCACAGTTACGAGCAGTACTTC.